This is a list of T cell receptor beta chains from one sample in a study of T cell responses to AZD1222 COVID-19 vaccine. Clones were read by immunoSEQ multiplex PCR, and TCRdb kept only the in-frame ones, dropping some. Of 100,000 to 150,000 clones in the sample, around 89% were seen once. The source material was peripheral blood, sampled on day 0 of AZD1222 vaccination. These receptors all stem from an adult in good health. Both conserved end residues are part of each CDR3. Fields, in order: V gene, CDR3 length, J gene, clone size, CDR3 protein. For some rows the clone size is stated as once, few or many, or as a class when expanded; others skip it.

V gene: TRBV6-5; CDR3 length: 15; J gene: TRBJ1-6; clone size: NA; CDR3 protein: CASRVGTVEGSPLHF
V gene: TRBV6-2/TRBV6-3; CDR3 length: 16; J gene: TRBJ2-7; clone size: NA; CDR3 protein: CASTYNLGTGDNEQYF
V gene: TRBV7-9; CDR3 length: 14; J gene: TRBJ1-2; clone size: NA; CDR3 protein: CASSGGTGYYGYTF
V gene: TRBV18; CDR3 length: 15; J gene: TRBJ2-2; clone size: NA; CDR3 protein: CASSPSIDPTGELFF
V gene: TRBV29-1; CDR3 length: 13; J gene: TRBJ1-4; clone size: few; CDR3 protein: CSVGRHSNEKLFF
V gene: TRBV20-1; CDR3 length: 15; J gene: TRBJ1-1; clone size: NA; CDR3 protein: CSASLAGTANTEAFF
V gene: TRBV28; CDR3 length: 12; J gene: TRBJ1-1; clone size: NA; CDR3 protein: CASSTANTEAFF
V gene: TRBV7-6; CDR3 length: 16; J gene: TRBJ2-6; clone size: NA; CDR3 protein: CASSLGQLSGANVLTF
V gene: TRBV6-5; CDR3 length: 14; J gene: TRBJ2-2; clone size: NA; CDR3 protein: CASSYGYPGGELFF
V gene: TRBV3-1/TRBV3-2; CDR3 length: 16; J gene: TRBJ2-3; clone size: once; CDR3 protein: CASSQDSGGRGNTQYF
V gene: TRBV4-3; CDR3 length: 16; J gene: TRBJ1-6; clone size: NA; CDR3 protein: CASSQAITDYNSPLHF
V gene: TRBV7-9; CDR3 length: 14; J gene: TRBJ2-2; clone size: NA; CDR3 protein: CASSSPGGTGELFF
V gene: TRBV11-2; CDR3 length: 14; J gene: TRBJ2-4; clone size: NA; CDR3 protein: CASSLVTGENIQYF
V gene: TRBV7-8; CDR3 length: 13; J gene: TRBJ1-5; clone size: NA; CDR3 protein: CASSQGGEQPQHF
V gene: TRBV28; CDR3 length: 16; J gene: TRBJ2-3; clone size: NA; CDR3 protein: CASRTASGESTDTQYF
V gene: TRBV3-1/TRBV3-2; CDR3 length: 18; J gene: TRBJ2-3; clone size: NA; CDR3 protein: CASSQDPRLAGYTDTQYF
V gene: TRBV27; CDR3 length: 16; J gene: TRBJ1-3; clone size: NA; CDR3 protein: CASSYGGLGSGNTIYF
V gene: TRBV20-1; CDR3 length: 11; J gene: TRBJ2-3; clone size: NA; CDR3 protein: CSALKLDTQYF
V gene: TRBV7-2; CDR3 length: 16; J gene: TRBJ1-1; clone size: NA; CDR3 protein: CASSLDRRGPDTEAFF
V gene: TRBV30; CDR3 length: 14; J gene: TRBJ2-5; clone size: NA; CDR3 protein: CAWSVQSGTETQYF
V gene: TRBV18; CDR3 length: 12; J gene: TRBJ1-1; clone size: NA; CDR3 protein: CASSQPNTEAFF
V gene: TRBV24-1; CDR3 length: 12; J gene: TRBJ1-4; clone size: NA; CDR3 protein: CATSETGEKLFF
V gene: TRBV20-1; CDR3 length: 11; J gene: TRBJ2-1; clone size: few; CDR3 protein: CSARGTDEQFF
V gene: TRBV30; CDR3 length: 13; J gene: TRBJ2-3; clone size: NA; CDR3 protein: CARYAGGTDTQYF
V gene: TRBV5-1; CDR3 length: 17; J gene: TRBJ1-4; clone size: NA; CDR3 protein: CASSPEGGPSTNEKLFF
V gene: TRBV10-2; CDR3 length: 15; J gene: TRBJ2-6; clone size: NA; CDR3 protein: CASTPDGSGANVLTF
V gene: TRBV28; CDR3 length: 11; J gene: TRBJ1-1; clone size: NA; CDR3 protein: CASSLLTEAFF
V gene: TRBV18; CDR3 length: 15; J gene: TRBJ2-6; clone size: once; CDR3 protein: CASSPPSGGANVLTF
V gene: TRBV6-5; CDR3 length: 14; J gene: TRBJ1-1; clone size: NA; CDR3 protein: CASSYGQRNTEAFF
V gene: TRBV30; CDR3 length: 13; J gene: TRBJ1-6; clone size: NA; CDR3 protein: CASEVGRRSPLHF
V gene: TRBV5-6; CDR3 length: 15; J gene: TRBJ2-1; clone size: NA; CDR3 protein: CASSDAGGAYNEQFF
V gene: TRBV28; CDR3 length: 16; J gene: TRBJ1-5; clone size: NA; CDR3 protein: CASKRARPYSNQPQHF
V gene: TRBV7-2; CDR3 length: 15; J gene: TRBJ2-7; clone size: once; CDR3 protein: CASGVLGGTPYEQYF
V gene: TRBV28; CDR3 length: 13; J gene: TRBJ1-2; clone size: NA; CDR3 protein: CASSDGIEGGYTF
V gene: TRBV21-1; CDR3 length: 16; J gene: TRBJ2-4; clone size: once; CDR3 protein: CASSTNGSVAKNIQYF
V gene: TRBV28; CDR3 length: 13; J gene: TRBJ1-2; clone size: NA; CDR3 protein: CASNPPGYYGYTF
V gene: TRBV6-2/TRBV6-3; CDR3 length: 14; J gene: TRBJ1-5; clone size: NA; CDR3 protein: CASNPGQWGGPQHF
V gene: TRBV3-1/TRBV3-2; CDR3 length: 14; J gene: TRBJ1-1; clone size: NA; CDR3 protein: CASSQVTGDTEAFF
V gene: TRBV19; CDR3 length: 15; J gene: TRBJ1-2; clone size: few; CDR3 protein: CASRTAGQGLYGYTF
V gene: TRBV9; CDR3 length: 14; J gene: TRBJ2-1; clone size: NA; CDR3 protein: CASSVGDYYNEQFF
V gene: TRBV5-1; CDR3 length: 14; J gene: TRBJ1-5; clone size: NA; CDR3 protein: CASAPGGGNQPQHF